The sequence of this T cell receptor beta chain was determined in a study of brain T cells in children with intractable seizures. The time point was: blood from clinic visit 5 months post-surgery; TSC patient then seizure free. The sequenced cases were selected for having the highest brain T cell transcript signatures. Using immunoSEQ multiplex PCR, the repertoire was profiled, and TCRdb retains in-frame clones only, with some absent. Here the sample spans hundreds of thousands of clones, 85% to 95% being singletons. This receptor was identified in a boy younger than two with tuberous sclerosis and intractable seizures. The sample in question was peripheral blood, obtained about 5 months after surgery.

Here the CDR3 DNA reads TGTGCCAGCAGTTTTGGCCCCCCATTCGGGAATGAGCAGTTCTTC. It specifies CASSFGPPFGNEQFF. The chain uses TRBV28 and TRBJ2-1; the D is unclear. Trimming pared 3 bases from V and 7 bases from J, leaving 16 bases between. The germline V gene has CDR1 MDHEN and CDR2 SYDVKM. This CDR3 spans 15 amino acids.